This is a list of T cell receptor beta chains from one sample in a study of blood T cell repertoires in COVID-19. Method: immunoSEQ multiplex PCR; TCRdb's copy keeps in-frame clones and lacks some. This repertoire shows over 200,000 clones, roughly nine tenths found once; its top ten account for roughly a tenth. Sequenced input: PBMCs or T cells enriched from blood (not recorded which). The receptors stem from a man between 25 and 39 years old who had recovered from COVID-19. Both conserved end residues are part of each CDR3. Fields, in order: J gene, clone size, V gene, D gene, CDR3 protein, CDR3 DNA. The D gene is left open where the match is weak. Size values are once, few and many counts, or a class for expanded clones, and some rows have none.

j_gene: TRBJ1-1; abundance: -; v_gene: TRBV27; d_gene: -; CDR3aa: CASGTGEDTEAFF; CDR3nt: TGTGCCAGCGGAACTGGGGAGGACACTGAAGCTTTCTTT
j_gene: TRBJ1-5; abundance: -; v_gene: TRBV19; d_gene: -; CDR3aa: CASSPGPNQPQHF; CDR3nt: TGTGCCAGTAGTCCAGGGCCAAATCAGCCCCAGCATTTT
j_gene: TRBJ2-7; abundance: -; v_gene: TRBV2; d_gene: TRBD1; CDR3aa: CASSVHRDRGSGEQYF; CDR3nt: TGTGCCAGCAGTGTCCACCGGGACAGGGGATCGGGGGAGCAGTACTTC
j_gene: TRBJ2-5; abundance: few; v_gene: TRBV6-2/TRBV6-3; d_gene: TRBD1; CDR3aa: CASSPQGSETQYF; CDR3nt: TGTGCCAGCAGCCCACAGGGGAGTGAGACCCAGTACTTC
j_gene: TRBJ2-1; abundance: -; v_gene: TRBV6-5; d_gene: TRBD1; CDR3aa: CASTTPRDRGLGQFF; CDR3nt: TGTGCCAGCACTACGCCCCGGGACAGGGGGCTGGGGCAGTTCTTC
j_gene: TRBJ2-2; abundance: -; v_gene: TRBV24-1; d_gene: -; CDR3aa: CATSPWGSTNTGELFF; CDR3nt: TGTGCCACCAGCCCCTGGGGCTCGACGAACACCGGGGAGCTGTTTTTT
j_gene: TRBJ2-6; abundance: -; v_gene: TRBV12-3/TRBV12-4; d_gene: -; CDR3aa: CASSGTGANVLTF; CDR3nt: TGTGCCAGCAGTGGTACAGGGGCCAACGTCCTGACTTTC
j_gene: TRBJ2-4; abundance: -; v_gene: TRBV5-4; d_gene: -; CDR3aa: CASSLGGGVKNIQYF; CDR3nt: TGTGCCAGCAGCTTGGGTGGAGGGGTCAAAAACATTCAGTACTTC
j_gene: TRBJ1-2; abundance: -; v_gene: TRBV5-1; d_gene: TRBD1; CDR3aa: CASSLGTGVSGYTF; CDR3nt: TGCGCCAGCAGCCTCGGGACAGGGGTATCTGGCTACACCTTC
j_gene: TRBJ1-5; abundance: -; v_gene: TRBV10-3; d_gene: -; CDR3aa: CAISESDTSNQPQHF; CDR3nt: TGTGCCATCAGTGAGTCCGACACTAGCAATCAGCCCCAGCATTTT
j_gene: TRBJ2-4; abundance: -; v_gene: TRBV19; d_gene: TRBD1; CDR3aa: CASSPSEGQGAGKNIQYF; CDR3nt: TGTGCCAGTAGTCCCTCAGAGGGCCAGGGGGCTGGCAAAAACATTCAGTACTTC
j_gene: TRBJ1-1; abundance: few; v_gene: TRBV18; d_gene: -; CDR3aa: CASSPTDINTEAFF; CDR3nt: TGTGCCAGCTCACCGACAGACATTAACACTGAAGCTTTCTTT
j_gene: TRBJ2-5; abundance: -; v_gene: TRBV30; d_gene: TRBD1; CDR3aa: CAWDRGTETQYF; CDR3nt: TGTGCCTGGGACAGGGGTACGGAGACCCAGTACTTC
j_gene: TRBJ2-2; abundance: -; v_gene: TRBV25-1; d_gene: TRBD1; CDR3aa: CASSELDRGNTGELFF; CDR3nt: TGTGCCAGCAGTGAGTTGGACAGGGGGAACACCGGGGAGCTGTTTTTT
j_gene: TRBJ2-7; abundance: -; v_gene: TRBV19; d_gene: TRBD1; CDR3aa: CASRFTGAYEQYF; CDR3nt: TGTGCCAGTCGGTTCACAGGGGCCTACGAGCAGTACTTC
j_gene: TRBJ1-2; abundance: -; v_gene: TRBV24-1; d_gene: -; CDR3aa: CATSLRGNYGYTF; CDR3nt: TGTGCCACCAGTCTCAGGGGAAACTATGGCTACACCTTC
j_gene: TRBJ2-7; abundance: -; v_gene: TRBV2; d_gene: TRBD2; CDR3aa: CATGTSGSYEQYF; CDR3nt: TGTGCCACTGGGACTAGCGGGAGCTACGAGCAGTACTTC
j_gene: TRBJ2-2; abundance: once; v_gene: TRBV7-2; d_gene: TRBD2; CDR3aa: CATSLSGGRTELFF; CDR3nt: TGTGCCACTTCCCTTAGCGGGGGAAGAACTGAGCTGTTTTTT
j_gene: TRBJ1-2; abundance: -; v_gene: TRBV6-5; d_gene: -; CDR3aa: CASRLHITVYGYTF; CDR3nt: TGTGCCAGCAGGCTGCATATAACGGTTTATGGCTACACCTTC
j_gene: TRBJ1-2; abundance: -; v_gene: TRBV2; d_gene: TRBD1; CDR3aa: CASKTGISGYTF; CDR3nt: TGTGCCAGCAAGACAGGGATTAGTGGCTACACCTTC
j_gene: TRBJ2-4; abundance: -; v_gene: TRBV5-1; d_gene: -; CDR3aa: CASSFGQLNIQYF; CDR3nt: TGCGCCAGCAGCTTCGGACAGTTAAACATTCAGTACTTC
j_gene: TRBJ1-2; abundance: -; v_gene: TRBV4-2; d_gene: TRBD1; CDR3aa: CASQGVGPAANYGYTF; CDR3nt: TGTGCCAGCCAGGGGGTAGGGCCAGCTGCTAACTATGGCTACACCTTC
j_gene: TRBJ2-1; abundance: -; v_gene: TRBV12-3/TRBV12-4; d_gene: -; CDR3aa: CASSFLYEQFF; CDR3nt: TGTGCCAGCAGTTTTCTCTATGAGCAGTTCTTC
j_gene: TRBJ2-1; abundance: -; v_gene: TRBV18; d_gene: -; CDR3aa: CASSPNQGSYNEQFF; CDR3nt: TGTGCCAGCTCACCCAATCAGGGCTCCTACAATGAGCAGTTCTTC
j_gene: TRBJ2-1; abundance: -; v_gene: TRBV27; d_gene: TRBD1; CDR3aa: CASKIQGSNNEQFF; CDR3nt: TGTGCCAGCAAGATACAGGGGTCTAACAATGAGCAGTTCTTC
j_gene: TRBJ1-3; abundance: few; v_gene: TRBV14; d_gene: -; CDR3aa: CASSPISGNTIYF; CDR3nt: TGTGCCAGCAGCCCAATCTCTGGAAACACCATATATTTT
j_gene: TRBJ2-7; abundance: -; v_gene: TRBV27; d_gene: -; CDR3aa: CASSWSRAGAEQYF; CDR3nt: TGTGCCAGCAGTTGGTCGCGGGCGGGTGCCGAGCAGTACTTC
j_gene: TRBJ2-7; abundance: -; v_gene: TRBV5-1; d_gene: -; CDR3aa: CASSLAGEQYF; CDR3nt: TGCGCCAGCAGCTTGGCAGGAGAGCAGTACTTC
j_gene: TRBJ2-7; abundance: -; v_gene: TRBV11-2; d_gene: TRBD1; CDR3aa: CASSLGQGAYEQYF; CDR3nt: TGTGCCAGCAGCTTAGGACAGGGGGCATACGAGCAGTACTTC
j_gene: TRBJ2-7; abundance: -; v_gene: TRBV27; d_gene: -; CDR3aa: CASSLKSISSYEQYF; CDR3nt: TGTGCCAGCAGTTTGAAGAGCATTAGCTCCTACGAGCAGTACTTC
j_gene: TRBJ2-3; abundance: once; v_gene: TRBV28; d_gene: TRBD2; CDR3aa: CASNGGGGTDTQYF; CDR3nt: TGTGCCAGCAATGGCGGGGGAGGTACAGATACGCAGTATTTT
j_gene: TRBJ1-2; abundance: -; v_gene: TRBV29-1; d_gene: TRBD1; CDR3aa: CSVDRDSSRYTF; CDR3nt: TGCAGCGTTGATCGGGACAGTTCGCGCTACACCTTC
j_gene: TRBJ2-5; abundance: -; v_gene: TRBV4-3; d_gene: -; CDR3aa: CASSQVGGETQYF; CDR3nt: TGCGCCAGCAGCCAAGTGGGGGGAGAGACCCAGTACTTC
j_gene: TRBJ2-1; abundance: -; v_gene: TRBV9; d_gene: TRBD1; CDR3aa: CASSAWDSPVVDEQFF; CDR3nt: TGTGCCAGCAGCGCGTGGGACAGCCCGGTGGTCGATGAGCAGTTCTTC
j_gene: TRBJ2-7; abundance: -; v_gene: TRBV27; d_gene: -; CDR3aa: CASSPVRHPNPVLEQYF; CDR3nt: TGTGCCAGCAGTCCAGTCCGTCATCCGAACCCTGTCCTGGAGCAGTACTTC
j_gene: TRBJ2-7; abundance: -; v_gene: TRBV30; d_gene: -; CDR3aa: CAWSATRAKRNYEQYF; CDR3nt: TGTGCCTGGAGCGCCACTAGAGCCAAAAGAAACTACGAGCAGTACTTC
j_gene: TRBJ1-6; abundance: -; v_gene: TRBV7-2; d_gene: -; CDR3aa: CASSLLRSPLHF; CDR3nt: TGTGCCAGCAGCTTATTGCGGTCACCCCTCCACTTT
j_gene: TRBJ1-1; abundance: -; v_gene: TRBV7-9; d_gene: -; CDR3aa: CASGHLNTEAFF; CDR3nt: TGTGCCAGTGGGCACTTAAACACTGAAGCTTTCTTT
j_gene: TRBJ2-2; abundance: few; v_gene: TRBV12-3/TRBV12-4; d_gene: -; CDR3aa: CASTRTGELFF; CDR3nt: TGTGCCAGCACCCGGACCGGGGAGCTGTTTTTT
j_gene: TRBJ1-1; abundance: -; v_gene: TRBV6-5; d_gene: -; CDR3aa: CASNPTGNTEAFF; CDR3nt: TGTGCCAGCAACCCGACAGGAAACACTGAAGCTTTCTTT
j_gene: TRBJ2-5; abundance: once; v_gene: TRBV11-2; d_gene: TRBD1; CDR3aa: CASSSYRGRGETQYF; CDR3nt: TGTGCCAGCAGCTCATACAGGGGACGGGGAGAGACCCAGTACTTC
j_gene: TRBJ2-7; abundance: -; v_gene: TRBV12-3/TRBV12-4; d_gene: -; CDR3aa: CASSSWGFHEQYF; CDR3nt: TGTGCCAGCAGTTCCTGGGGCTTCCACGAGCAGTACTTC
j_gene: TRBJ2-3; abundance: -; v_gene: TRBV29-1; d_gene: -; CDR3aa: CSVEGATYTQYF; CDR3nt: TGCAGCGTTGAAGGAGCGACCTATACGCAGTATTTT
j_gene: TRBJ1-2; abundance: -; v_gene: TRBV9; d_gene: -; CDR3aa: CASSVGSGGYTF; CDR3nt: TGTGCCAGCAGCGTAGGGTCAGGTGGCTACACCTTC
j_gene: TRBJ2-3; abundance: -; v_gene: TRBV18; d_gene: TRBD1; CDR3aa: CASSIDTGGPDTQYF; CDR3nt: TGTGCCAGCTCAATAGATACAGGGGGGCCAGATACGCAGTATTTT
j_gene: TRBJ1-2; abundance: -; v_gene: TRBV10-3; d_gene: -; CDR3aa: CAISESLSDGYTF; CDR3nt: TGTGCCATCAGTGAGTCGCTTTCGGATGGCTACACCTTC
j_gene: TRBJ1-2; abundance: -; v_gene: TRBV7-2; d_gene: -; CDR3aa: CASSLWQINYGYTF; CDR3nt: TGTGCCAGCAGCTTATGGCAGATTAACTATGGCTACACCTTC
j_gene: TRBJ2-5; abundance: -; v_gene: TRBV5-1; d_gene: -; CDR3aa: CASSPDINQETQYF; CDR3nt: TGCGCCAGCAGCCCCGACATCAATCAAGAGACCCAGTACTTC
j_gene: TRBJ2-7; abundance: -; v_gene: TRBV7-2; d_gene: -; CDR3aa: CASSPTLAYEQYF; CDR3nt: TGTGCCAGCAGCCCGACACTTGCCTACGAGCAGTACTTC
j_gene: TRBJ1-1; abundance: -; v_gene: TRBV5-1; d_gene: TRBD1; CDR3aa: CASVDSGTGGRNTEAFF; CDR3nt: TGCGCCAGCGTTGACTCCGGGACAGGGGGCCGGAACACTGAAGCTTTCTTT
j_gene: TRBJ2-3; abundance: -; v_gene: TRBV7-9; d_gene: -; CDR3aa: CASSSSTSSLTDTQYF; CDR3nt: TGTGCCAGCAGCTCGAGCACCTCGTCCCTTACAGATACGCAGTATTTT
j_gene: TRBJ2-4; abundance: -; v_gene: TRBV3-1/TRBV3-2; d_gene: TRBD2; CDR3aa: CASSQGIAGEGKNIQYF; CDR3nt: TGTGCCAGCAGCCAAGGAATTGCGGGAGAGGGCAAAAACATTCAGTACTTC
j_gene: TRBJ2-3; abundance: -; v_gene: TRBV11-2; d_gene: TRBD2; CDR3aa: CASSPLAGDLGTQYF; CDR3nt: TGTGCCAGCAGCCCTTTAGCGGGAGACCTTGGTACGCAGTATTTT
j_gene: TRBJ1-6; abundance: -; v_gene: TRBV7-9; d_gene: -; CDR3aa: CASSLAPDPGHLNSPLHF; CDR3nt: TGTGCCAGCAGCTTAGCCCCCGACCCGGGACATCTTAATTCACCCCTCCACTTT
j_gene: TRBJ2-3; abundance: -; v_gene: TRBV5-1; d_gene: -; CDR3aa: CASSLSAAFSTDTQYF; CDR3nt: TGCGCCAGCAGCTTGTCGGCGGCGTTTAGCACAGATACGCAGTATTTT